Shown below are 7 T cell receptor beta chains from a single sample sequenced in a study of CD8 T cells in Susac syndrome. RNA was extracted with the RNeasy kit, and a quantity of roughly 0.45 to 1 ug was reverse transcribed using random hexamers. TCRdb ran MiXCR on the immunoSEQ multiplex PCR reads and lists one entry per CDR3 protein. The sample includes 75,000 to 95,000 distinct CDR3 sequences, about 95% of them seen just once. The specimen was CD8+ T cells from PBMCs. The receptors come from a human donor with Susac syndrome.

This chain joins TRBV2 and TRBJ2-7; D is undetermined. The germline V and J ends were trimmed by 4 bases and 6 bases, with 4 bases remaining between them. In germline, CDR1 is SNHLY, CDR2 FYNNEI. The CDR3 length is 10 residues. CDR3 DNA sequence: TGTGCCAGCAGTGTCCTCGAGCAGTACTTC. This translates into CASSVLEQYF.

This clonotype was observed once. This chain uses TRBV6-2 or TRBV6-3 with TRBJ1-5; D uncertain. CDR1 and CDR2 from the germline V gene are MNHEY and SVGEGT. The CDR3 length is 14 residues. V was shortened by 4 bases and J by 10 bases, with 17 bases between the two germline ends. The CDR3, as DNA: TGTGCCAGCAGTTCTTTACCCCCCTCCCCCCCCCAGCATTTT. Translation: CASSSLPPSPPQHF.

This clonotype has a handful of counts. CDR3 DNA: TGTGCCAGCAGCCCTAGCGGGGAAAACACCGGGGAGCTGTTTTTT. It is translated as CASSPSGENTGELFF. V is TRBV3-1 and J is TRBJ2-2; TRBD2 matches at 9 bases. Per the germline V gene, CDR1 is LGHDT and CDR2 is YNNKEL (reference sequence). Trimming took 4 bases from V and 2 from J; bases not matched to a gene: 2. The CDR3 is 15 residues long.

This clonotype was observed once. The gene calls are TRBV23-1 and TRBJ1-2; 11 nucleotides line up with TRBD1. TRBV23-1 is treated as an ORF (open reading frame) with a function not yet certain. Trimming took 5 bases from V and 4 from J; bases not matched to a gene: 3. The CDR3 runs 14 residues. CDR3 nucleotide sequence: TGCGCCAGCAGTTGGACAGGGGGCAGCTATGGCTACACCTTC. Its translation: CASSWTGGSYGYTF.

The rearrangement links TRBV27 to TRBJ2-5, with D possibly being TRBD1 (6 bases). The germline gives CDR1 MNHEY, CDR2 SMNVEV (reference sequence). The V and J ends lost 6 bases and 5 bases respectively, with 22 bases between them. The CDR3 contains 16 residues. The DNA of the CDR3 is TGTGCCAGCAGCCCTCGAGGGAAGGGGGTAGGGGAGACCCAGTACTTC. Translating it yields CASSPRGKGVGETQYF.

The V gene is TRBV29-1, the J gene TRBJ1-4; perhaps TRBD1 as D (5 bases). In germline, CDR1 is SQVTM, CDR2 ANQGSEA. Trimming cost V 5 bases and J 5 bases, with 21 bases left between them. The CDR3 contains 16 residues. Here the CDR3 DNA reads TGCAGCGTTCGGTCGCGCGGGGCACCGTTAAATGAAAAACTGTTTTTT. Amino acid sequence: CSVRSRGAPLNEKLFF.

J is TRBJ2-3 and V is TRBV4-3, with 10 bases fitting TRBD2. This CDR3 spans 19 amino acids. With 5 bases clipped from V and 0 bases from J, the junction kept 14 bases outside the gene matches. From germline, CDR1 is LGHNA and CDR2 YSLEER. CDR3 bases: TGCGCCAGCAGCAGGCGACCCCCTAGCGGGGGTTCTAGCACAGATACGCAGTATTTT. Translation gives CASSRRPPSGGSSTDTQYF.